The T cell receptor beta chain under discussion was sequenced for a study of metastatic and nonmetastatic thyroid tumors. Prior to thyroid surgery, none of the patients had received any treatment. Study-level findings and limits: Reports indicated that malignant thyroid tumors showed significantly higher TCR beta diversity than benign nodules did, in blood and tumor.

TCRdb reassembled clones from the PCR reads with MiXCR. The sample holds about 82,000 clones, around 12% seen once. This clone showed up many times. The antigen is unknown. The ends were cut back, 5 bases at V and 1 base at J, with 11 bases in the middle. The CDR3 runs to 14 residues. Looked up from germline, CDR1 is MNHNS and CDR2 is SASEGT. Sequencing was performed on tumor tissue. The chain combines TRBV6-1 with TRBJ2-5; D possibly matches TRBD1 or TRBD2 (5 bases each). The TCR originated in a female donor with papillary thyroid cancer or a benign thyroid nodule (not recorded which). Some clones in this sample may be carry-over from other donors' samples. The CDR3 loop is CASSSGRLQETQYF. The DNA for the CDR3 is TGTGCCAGCAGTTCGGGACGGCTCCAAGAGACCCAGTACTTC.